Below, one T cell receptor (beta chain) is given with its context. Its antigen is not known. Germline CDR1 reads LNHDA; CDR2 reads SQIVND (reference sequence). The CDR3 has 15 residues. V lost 6 bases and J 4 bases, leaving 16 bases between the germline ends. This entry comes from a study of shared clonotypes between healthy human individuals. Whole-study context: Donors consisted of two women and three men between 18 and 49. Study conclusions and caveats: Naive CD4 clonotypes were shared across a handful of donors at 4% to 5%.

The naive CD8 subset, CD45RO-negative cells positively selected for CCR7, excluded terminally differentiated effector memory CD45RA+ cells. Across several immunoSEQ plates, the genomic DNA of each subset was split evenly. Only in-frame clones appear in the TCRdb table, and some are missing; sequencing was by immunoSEQ multiplex PCR. The sample has roughly 2.1 million clones, 93% seen once. The source of this sequence is a man aged 18 to 29 in good health. Some clones in this sample may be carry-over from other donors' samples. The chain links TRBV19 to TRBJ2-1; the D gene is possibly TRBD2 (6 bases). Material: naive CD8+ T cells from PBMCs. CDR3: CASRDTRDLYNEQFF. The CDR3 DNA is TGTGCCAGTAGAGACACAAGGGACTTATACAATGAGCAGTTCTTC. Full variable domain (rest looked up from reference TRBV19 and TRBJ2-1): DGGITQSPKYLFRKEGQNVTLSCEQNLNHDAMYWYRQDPGQGLRLIYYSQIVNDFQKGDIAEGYSVSREKKESFPLTVTSAQKNPTAFYLCASRDTRDLYNEQFFGPGTRLTVL.